Presented here are 29 T cell receptor beta chains from one specimen sequenced in a study of glioma-infiltrating T cells. TCR alpha and beta CDR3 regions were amplified from RNA using iRepertoire nested multiplex PCR. TCRdb called the multiplex PCR reads again in MiXCR, with one record for every CDR3 protein. The repertoire consists of 100,000 to 150,000 distinct CDR3 sequences, with about 23% occurring once and the leading ten covering approximately 16%. Sequenced: glioma tissue, nonneoplastic brain tissue, or PBMCs (not recorded which). These receptors came from a human donor with low-grade glioma or glioblastoma, undergoing nonglioma brain surgery, or in good health (not recorded which).

This clonotype was counted ten times or more. The rearrangement joins TRBV10-3 to TRBJ2-4; 8 bases are shared with TRBD1. This CDR3 contains 16 residues. The junction had 5 bases not matched to a gene; V was cut back by 3 bases and J by 1 base. Germline V lookup: CDR1 ENHRY, CDR2 SYGVKD. The CDR3 DNA follows: TGTGCCATCAGTGAAGGACAGGGTACGGCCAAAAACATTCAGTACTTC. It encodes CAISEGQGTAKNIQYF.

This clonotype showed up many times. The rearrangement joins TRBV15 to TRBJ2-2; TRBD2 matches at 8 bases. This CDR3 comprises 17 residues. The V gene end was trimmed by 1 base and the J gene end by 0 bases; junction bases not matched to a gene: 4. Germline CDR1 reads LNHNV; CDR2 reads YYDKDF (reference sequence). The CDR3 DNA sequence: TGTGCCACCAGCAGAGCCCGGGGGGGGACGAACACCGGGGAGCTGTTTTTT. Encoded protein: CATSRARGGTNTGELFF.

The J gene is TRBJ2-1, the V gene TRBV6-6; D unclear. Trimming removed 6 bases at V and 10 bases at J, with 16 bases between. CDR1 and CDR2 from the germline V gene are MNHNY and SVGAGI (reference sequence). The CDR3 has 13 amino acids. CDR3 in DNA: TGTGCCAGCAGCCCGGCGGCGCCTGGCGAGCAGTTCTTC. Translated, it gives CASSPAAPGEQFF.

Ten or more counts support this clonotype. The chain links TRBV5-1 to TRBJ2-1; 10 bases fit TRBD2. V lost 4 bases, J lost 3 bases, and 7 bases stayed unmatched. Germline values: CDR1 SGHRS, CDR2 YFSETQ. This CDR3 has 16 residues. The CDR3 coding sequence is TGCGCCAGCAGCCCTAGCGGGAGACCGATCTACAATGAGCAGTTCTTC. Its translation: CASSPSGRPIYNEQFF.

About this clonotype itself: An end of the junction differs from the germline gene, which may be a read error. J is TRBJ2-3 and V is TRBV18; 12 bases are a match to TRBD2. CDR3 size: 17 residues. The germline CDR1 and CDR2 sequences are KGHSH and LQKENI. The CDR3 loop is CASSPWTSGAATDTEYF. As DNA, the CDR3 is TGTGCCAGCTCACCCTGGACTAGCGGGGCAGCGACAGATACGGAGTATTTT.

On this clonotype itself: This may come from a read error, since a much larger clone is one base off. This chain connects TRBV3-1 to TRBJ2-1, with D tentatively TRBD2 (5 bases). The CDR3 extends over 14 amino acids. CDR1 and CDR2 (germline): LGHDT, YNNKEL (reference sequence). The chain's CDR3 is CARSQAAWPVIQFF. CDR3 bases: TGTGCCAGAAGCCAAGCGGCGTGGCCGGTCATTCAGTTCTTC.

This clonotype was seen a few times. The gene calls are TRBV12-3 or TRBV12-4 and TRBJ2-7, with a tentative D call TRBD1 (6 bases). The CDR3 contains 17 residues. The V and J ends lost 6 bases and 6 bases respectively, with 27 bases between them. The DNA of the CDR3 is TGTGCCAGCAGCTCGATTAAGGGCCCGGGACAAGGCGCCGAGCAGTACTTC. It translates to CASSSIKGPGQGAEQYF.

Points on this clonotype: An end of the junction differs from the germline gene, which may be a read error. The V and J genes are TRBV10-3 and TRBJ2-1, with D perhaps given as TRBD1 or TRBD2 (5 bases each). Germline V gene sequence: CDR1 ENHRY, CDR2 SYGVKD. This CDR3 comprises 16 residues. The CDR3 DNA follows: TGTGCCATCAGTGAGGCAAGAGGGGTTTCCTACAACGAGCAGCTCTTC. Translating gives CAISEARGVSYNEQLF.

This rearrangement joins TRBV12-5 to TRBJ1-1; D gene uncertain. The CDR3 covers 18 residues. V was pared by 0 bases and J by 0 bases, with 17 bases between. CDR1 and CDR2 from the germline V gene are LGHNT and FRNRAP. This chain's CDR3 is CASGLVLFPDHLNTEAFF. In DNA, the CDR3 is TGTGCTAGTGGTTTGGTACTGTTCCCCGATCACTTGAACACTGAAGCTTTCTTT.

This clonotype was detected a few times. This may come from a read error, since a much larger clone is one base off. The chain recombines TRBV20-1 with TRBJ2-1; possibly TRBD2 for D (6 bases). Germline CDR1 DFQATT, CDR2 SNEGSKA (reference sequence). CDR3 size: 14 residues. With 4 bases removed from V and 5 bases from J, the gap between germline ends came to 15 bases. CDR3 amino acids: CSANSAGGNNEQFF. DNA for the CDR3: TGCAGTGCTAATTCGGCTGGCGGGAACAATGAGCAGTTCTTC.

CDR3 nucleotide sequence: TGCGCCAGCAGCCGAGAGTCCCCGCCCTCGACAGATACGCAGTATTTT. Encoded protein: CASSRESPPSTDTQYF. The chain recombines TRBV4-1 with TRBJ2-3; no definite D call. In germline, CDR1 is MGHRA, CDR2 YSYEKL. V was cut by 4 bases and J by 3 bases, with 17 bases left in between. This CDR3 has 16 residues.

On this clonotype itself: A much larger clone is a single base away; this may be a read error. V is TRBV2 and J is TRBJ1-1, with a tentative D call TRBD1 (5 bases). Germline CDR1 reads SNHLY; CDR2 reads FYNNEI. Trimming removed 4 bases from V and 1 base from J, with 10 bases in between. The CDR3 sequence is 14 residues long. The CDR3 reads CASSGGVQNTEAFF. DNA of the CDR3: TGTGCCAGCAGTGGGGGGGTACAGAACACTGAAGCTTTCTTT.

This clonotype was seen many times. The chain is built from TRBV19 and TRBJ2-7; D is ambiguous. The CDR3 is made up of 14 amino acids. Germline V CDR1 and CDR2: LNHDA, SQIVND (reference sequence). V dropped 4 bases and J dropped 5 bases, with 15 bases sitting between them. The DNA of the CDR3 is TGTGCCAGTAGTAGTATTAGCATGCAGAACGAGCAGTACTTC. As protein: CASSSISMQNEQYF.

This clonotype was counted many times. The rearrangement uses TRBV4-3 and TRBJ2-1, with D maybe TRBD1 (5 bases). Germline V gene sequence: CDR1 LGHNA, CDR2 YSLEER. Trimming pared 1 base from V and 2 bases from J, leaving 6 bases between. The CDR3 is made up of 14 amino acids. The CDR3 protein is CASSQGQTYNEQFF. Written as DNA, the CDR3 is TGCGCCAGCAGCCAAGGACAGACCTACAATGAGCAGTTCTTC.

This clonotype was seen a few times. This chain joins TRBV5-1 and TRBJ2-1, with D maybe TRBD2 (7 bases). The CDR3 has 17 amino acids. Germline V gives CDR1 SGHRS, CDR2 YFSETQ. With 0 bases removed from V and 4 bases from J, the gap between germline ends came to 17 bases. The CDR3 bases are TGCGCCAGCAGCTTGGATTTGGGGGGGGCGCTTTACAATGAGCAGTTCTTC. As protein: CASSLDLGGALYNEQFF.

V gene TRBV4-3 combines with J gene TRBJ1-4; D might be TRBD1 (6 bases). The germline CDR1 and CDR2 sequences are LGHNA and YSLEER. This CDR3 is built from 16 residues. V was cut by 0 bases and J by 2 bases, with 10 bases left in between. The CDR3 bases are TGCGCCAGCAGCCAAGATGCGGGGGCGACTAATGAAAAACTGTTTTTT. It codes for CASSQDAGATNEKLFF.

The rearrangement links TRBV25-1 to TRBJ1-5, with 12 nucleotides matching TRBD1. CDR1 MGHDK and CDR2 SYGVNS come from the germline V gene. The length of the CDR3 is 16 residues. The V and J ends lost 5 bases and 6 bases, in that order; junction bases with no gene match: 8. The DNA for the CDR3 is TGTGCCAGCAGTCCCTGGGGACAGGGGGCGAGTCAGCCCCAGCATTTT. Translation: CASSPWGQGASQPQHF.

This clonotype has ten or more counts. This sequence joins TRBV28 and TRBJ1-5; 7 positions agree with TRBD1. After removal of 5 bases from V and 0 bases from J, the junction contained 28 bases not matched to a gene. CDR3 size: 23 residues. CDR1 is MDHEN and CDR2 is SYDVKM in the germline V gene. CDR3 region: CASSPGDRAEWSTRGHSNQPQHF. For the CDR3, the DNA is TGTGCCAGCAGTCCGGGTGACAGGGCCGAGTGGTCGACCCGAGGCCATAGCAATCAGCCCCAGCATTTT. Full variable domain (rest looked up from reference TRBV28 and TRBJ1-5): DVKVTQSSRYLVKRTGEKVFLECVQDMDHENMFWYRQDPGLGLRLIYFSYDVKMKEKGDIPEGYSVSREKKERFSLILESASTNQTSMYLCASSPGDRAEWSTRGHSNQPQHFGDGTRLSIL.

This clonotype has at least ten counts. This sequence joins TRBV20-1 and TRBJ2-1; D may be TRBD2 (5 bases). Germline V gene lookup returns CDR1 DFQATT and CDR2 SNEGSKA (reference sequence). Trimming left V 6 bases short and J 10 bases short, with 19 bases between. This CDR3 has 13 residues. The CDR3 is CSATRDARGEQFF. DNA of the CDR3: TGCAGTGCCACCCGGGATGCCCGCGGGGAGCAGTTCTTC.

This clonotype was counted only a few times. The chain is built from TRBV11-2 and TRBJ2-7, with 14 bases fitting TRBD2. CDR3 length: 16 residues. Germline values: CDR1 SGHAT, CDR2 FQNNGV. After removal of 1 base from V and 5 bases from J, the junction contained 4 bases not matched to a gene. The CDR3 sequence is CASSLAPGLAGDEQYF. The DNA for the CDR3 is TGTGCCAGCAGCTTAGCCCCGGGACTAGCGGGAGACGAGCAGTACTTC.

This clonotype was recorded at least ten times. The chain links TRBV12-3 or TRBV12-4 to TRBJ2-7, with 8 nucleotides matching TRBD2. This CDR3 contains 14 residues. After removal of 6 bases from V and 1 base from J, the junction contained 5 bases not matched to a gene. CDR3 DNA sequence: TGTGCCAGCAGAACAGCGGGAGAGTCCTACGAGCAGTACTTC. This encodes CASRTAGESYEQYF.

The genes are TRBV3-1 and TRBJ2-6, with D hard to call. Between the trimmed V and J ends, which lost 2 bases and 3 bases, there was a span of 8 bases. In germline, CDR1 is LGHDT, CDR2 YNNKEL (reference sequence). CDR3 length: 15 residues. CDR3 sequence (DNA): TGTGCCAGCAGCCAATCGGGTTTTGGGGCCAACGTCCTGACTTTC. This gives the protein CASSQSGFGANVLTF. Full variable domain (outside the CDR3, taken from reference TRBV3-1 and TRBJ2-6): DTAVSQTPKYLVTQMGNDKSIKCEQNLGHDTMYWYKQDSKKFLKIMFSYNNKELIINETVPNRFSPKSPDKAHLNLHINSLELGDSAVYFCASSQSGFGANVLTFGAGSRLTVL.

This clonotype was counted only a few times. This may be a read error: a much more frequent sequence differs by one nucleotide. The chain has TRBV20-1 and TRBJ2-7; the D is unclear. The germline CDR1 and CDR2 sequences are DFQATT and SNEGSKA (reference sequence). The V end was cut by 3 bases, the J end by 3 bases, with 12 bases between. The CDR3 covers 13 residues. CDR3 protein: CSASGPGYYEQYF. The CDR3 DNA is TGCAGTGCTAGCGGACCGGGCTACTACGAGCAGTACTTC.

For this clonotype: One base away lies a much larger clone, so this may be a sequencing read error. CDR3 sequence (DNA): TGTGCCACCAGTGCTCAGACTGGAAGAACTAGCACAGATACGCAGTATTTT. Translated, it gives CATSAQTGRTSTDTQYF. This sequence joins TRBV24-1 and TRBJ2-3; D remains unclear. Germline V lookup: CDR1 KGHDR, CDR2 SFDVKD. The V gene lost 5 bases and the J gene lost 0 bases, with 17 bases spanning the gap. The CDR3 runs to 17 residues.

The chain links TRBV29-1 to TRBJ2-7; D could derive from TRBD1 or TRBD2 (5 bases each). Per germline, CDR1 SQVTM and CDR2 ANQGSEA. Trimming took 5 bases from V and 3 from J, leaving 8 bases between them. This CDR3 spans 11 amino acids. The CDR3 coding sequence is TGCAGCGTTCGGGACGGCTACGAGCAGTACTTC. This encodes CSVRDGYEQYF.

This clonotype showed up many times. The rearrangement links TRBV3-1 to TRBJ2-3; D is unclear. Germline V lookup: CDR1 LGHDT, CDR2 YNNKEL (reference sequence). Trimming removed 4 bases from V and 2 bases from J, with 7 bases in between. This CDR3 has 13 residues. CDR3 nucleotides: TGTGCCAGCAGCCCGACCAACACAGATACGCAGTATTTT. Protein product: CASSPTNTDTQYF.

A remark on this clonotype: One base away lies a much larger clone, so this may be a sequencing read error. J is TRBJ2-5 and V is TRBV29-1; tentatively, D is TRBD1 (5 bases). CDR3 length: 12 amino acids. Germline-derived CDR1 and CDR2 are SQVTM and ANQGSEA. Trimming stripped 5 bases from V and 7 bases from J, with 14 bases between. As DNA, the CDR3 is TGCAGCGTTCGAAAGGGGCCGGCGACCCAGTACTTC. Translating it yields CSVRKGPATQYF. Drawing the rest from reference TRBV29-1 and TRBJ2-5, the complete variable domain is SAVISQKPSRDICQRGTSLTIQCQVDSQVTMMFWYRQQPGQSLTLIATANQGSEATYESGFVIDKFPISRPNLTFSTLTVSNMSPEDSSIYLCSVRKGPATQYFGPGTRLLVL.

On this clonotype itself: A clone one base away is much larger, so this may be a read error. The rearrangement uses TRBV20-1 and TRBJ2-4; 9 bases agree with TRBD2. The CDR3 is made up of 16 amino acids. Per germline, CDR1 DFQATT and CDR2 SNEGSKA (reference sequence). CDR3 sequence reads: CNARPLASGNRNIQYF. The CDR3 region has the DNA TGCAATGCTAGGCCCCTCGCTAGCGGGAACCGAAACATTCAGTACTTC.

This clonotype was recorded at least ten times. The chain is built from TRBV7-6 and TRBJ2-5; TRBD1 might be the D (5 bases). This CDR3 spans 13 amino acids. V lost 4 bases, J lost 5 bases, and 11 bases lay in between. Germline V CDR1 and CDR2: SGHVS, FNYEAQ. The CDR3 loop is CASSSRQGETQYF. Written as DNA, the CDR3 is TGTGCCAGCAGCTCCCGCCAGGGCGAGACCCAGTACTTC.